This T cell receptor beta chain was found in a study of blood T cell repertoires in COVID-19. On the study more broadly: From the United States, Italy and Spain came samples of acute and convalescent COVID-19. PBMCs, B-cell-depleted T cells, or T cells provided the cDNA or gDNA that made up the material.

In its sample, this clone was seen a few times. Study processing details: Using reference gene primer amplification, nucleated cell counts were estimated. Some clones are missing from TCRdb's copy, which holds only in-frame ones; the method was immunoSEQ multiplex PCR. V, J and clone size are taken as reported in that table, and D and trimming were inferred from the DNA itself. Counted here are about 300,000 clones, 70% to 90% occurring once; the ten biggest clones make up 9% to 9.5%. The V and J ends lost 8 bases and 2 bases, in that order; junction bases with no gene match: 5. The CDR3 loop spans 15 amino acids. Germline values: CDR1 SEHNR, CDR2 FQNEAQ (reference sequence).

The chain joins TRBV7-9 to TRBJ2-6, with TRBD1 matching over 8 bases. The sequenced sample was peripheral blood. The origin of this receptor is a man younger than 35 with active or convalescent COVID-19. This CDR3 reads CASDRTGPGANVLTF. The CDR3 nucleotides are TGTGCCAGCGATAGGACAGGGCCTGGGGCCAACGTCCTGACTTTC.